The next 11 T cell receptor beta chains were all read from a single sample in a study of blood T cell repertoires in COVID-19. Sequencing used immunoSEQ multiplex PCR; TCRdb keeps in-frame clones, though not all of them. This table has some 100,000 clones, 75% to 90% appearing once. The sample taken for sequencing was peripheral blood. These receptors all come from a woman in her fifties or sixties with acute or convalescent COVID-19.

This sequence joins TRBV7-9 and TRBJ2-3; 7 bases align to TRBD2. V gave up 6 bases and J gave up 10 bases; unmatched junction bases: 16. The CDR3 has 15 residues. CDR1 is SEHNR and CDR2 is FQNEAQ in the germline V gene (reference sequence). The CDR3 region is CASSFSGRSYGSQYF. In DNA, the CDR3 is TGTGCCAGCAGTTTTAGCGGGCGGTCTTACGGGTCGCAGTATTTT.

This clone was detected only a few times. The rearrangement uses TRBV30 and TRBJ2-5; the D gene is possibly TRBD2 (6 bases). V dropped 2 bases and J dropped 2 bases, with 12 bases sitting between them. Germline assignment: CDR1 GTSNPN and CDR2 SVGIG (reference sequence). This CDR3 has 14 amino acids. CDR3: CAWSKASAQETQYF. The CDR3 nucleotides read TGTGCCTGGAGTAAGGCTAGCGCGCAAGAGACCCAGTACTTC. Full variable domain (outside the CDR3, taken from reference TRBV30 and TRBJ2-5): SQTIHQWPATLVQPVGSPLSLECTVEGTSNPNLYWYRQAAGRGLQLLFYSVGIGQISSEVPQNLSASRPQDRQFILSSKKLLLSDSGFYLCAWSKASAQETQYFGPGTRLLVL.

With regard to this clone: A read error may account for a junction end that differs from germline. J is TRBJ2-4 and V is TRBV27, with D possibly matching TRBD2 (6 bases). This CDR3 spans 14 amino acids. Per the germline V gene, CDR1 is MNHEY and CDR2 is SMNVEV (reference sequence). CDR3: CASSFGGTKDIQYF. The CDR3 DNA is TGTGCCAGCAGTTTCGGCGGGACCAAAGACATTCAGTACTTC.

This chain uses TRBV2 with TRBJ2-5, with 7 bases aligning to TRBD2. V lost 7 bases and J lost 5; bases outside the gene matches: 13. The CDR3 covers 15 residues. Per the germline V gene, CDR1 is SNHLY and CDR2 is FYNNEI. CDR3: CASTGTGGGGETQYF. The CDR3 nucleotides are TGTGCCAGCACCGGAACGGGGGGAGGAGGGGAGACCCAGTACTTC.

This clone has more than one count but fewer than ten. The CDR3 sequence: CASSRGQPSQPQHF. CDR3 nucleotides: TGTGCCAGCAGCAGGGGGCAACCAAGTCAGCCCCAGCATTTT. J is TRBJ1-5 and V is TRBV5-6, with 7 bases that match TRBD1. CDR1 and CDR2 (germline): SGHDT, YYEEEE. V trimming: 4 bases; J trimming: 6 bases; junction bases outside the gene matches: 7. The CDR3 has 14 amino acids.

V is TRBV18 and J is TRBJ1-2; the D is unclear. Trimming stripped 3 bases from V and 5 bases from J, with 16 bases between. This CDR3 comprises 15 residues. Looked up from germline, CDR1 is KGHSH and CDR2 is LQKENI. CDR3 sequence (DNA): TGTGCCAGCTCACCGGTGGAGGGAGTTGGGTATGGCTACACCTTC. Encoded protein: CASSPVEGVGYGYTF.

The rearrangement links TRBV6-1 to TRBJ1-3; D is uncertain. V shed 8 bases and J shed 6 bases, with 11 bases lying between them. The CDR3 totals 12 residues. Germline CDR1 reads MNHNS; CDR2 reads SASEGT. The CDR3 spells CASGVPLNTIYF. The CDR3 nucleotides read TGTGCCAGCGGAGTACCCTTAAACACCATATATTTT.

This chain connects TRBV7-9 to TRBJ1-1, with D tentatively TRBD1 (6 bases). This CDR3 spans 11 amino acids. Germline V gives CDR1 SEHNR, CDR2 FQNEAQ (reference sequence). V lost 4 bases, J lost 8 bases, and 8 bases lay in between. Here the CDR3 reads CASSSRGEAFF. DNA of the CDR3: TGTGCCAGCAGCTCCAGGGGAGAAGCTTTCTTT.

This rearrangement joins TRBV2 to TRBJ2-5; 12 nucleotides match TRBD2. J gave up 5 bases and V 3 bases, and 7 bases lay outside the gene matches. This CDR3 is 16 amino acids long. Germline V gene lookup returns CDR1 SNHLY and CDR2 FYNNEI. The DNA for the CDR3 is TGTGCCAGCAGTGACGCCCGACTAGCGGGGGTTGAGACCCAGTACTTC. This sequence encodes CASSDARLAGVETQYF.

The chain employs TRBV7-8 and TRBJ1-5; 7 nucleotides line up with TRBD1. The CDR3 length is 16 residues. V shed 4 bases and J 4 bases; nucleotides not matched to a gene: 10. Looked up from germline, CDR1 is SGHVS and CDR2 is FQNEAQ. The CDR3 loop is CASSSAGRGTNQPQHF. CDR3 nucleotides: TGTGCCAGCAGCTCGGCCGGCAGGGGGACTAATCAGCCCCAGCATTTT.

The chain uses TRBV7-8 and TRBJ1-3; possibly TRBD1 for D (5 bases). V dropped 4 bases and J dropped 0 bases, with 19 bases sitting between them. The CDR3 is 18 amino acids. Germline loops: CDR1 SGHVS, CDR2 FQNEAQ. The CDR3 DNA reads TGTGCCAGCAGCTCGCCAAGGGGCAGCACTATCTCTGGAAACACCATATATTTT. It specifies CASSSPRGSTISGNTIYF.